This entry is about one T cell receptor (beta chain). This sample was included in a study of OX40 agonist ivuxolimab in advanced cancers. The V and J ends lost 0 bases and 5 bases, in that order; junction bases with no gene match: 7. The germline gives CDR1 SGHRS, CDR2 YFSETQ. The CDR3 loop spans 16 amino acids. Data came from immunoSEQ multiplex PCR; TCRdb stores just in-frame clones and leaves some out. Of approximately 50,000 clones in the sample, less than 90% were seen once. Specimen: CD4+ or CD8+ T cells sorted from blood, collected in a trial of the OX40 agonist ivuxolimab. The receptor's source is an adult with an advanced solid tumor such as melanoma, head and neck, liver or kidney cancer. The chain couples TRBV5-1 to TRBJ1-2; 10 bases are shared with TRBD1. CDR3: CASSLEGDRGGYGYTF. The CDR3 DNA is TGCGCCAGCAGCTTGGAGGGGGACAGGGGAGGATATGGCTACACCTTC.